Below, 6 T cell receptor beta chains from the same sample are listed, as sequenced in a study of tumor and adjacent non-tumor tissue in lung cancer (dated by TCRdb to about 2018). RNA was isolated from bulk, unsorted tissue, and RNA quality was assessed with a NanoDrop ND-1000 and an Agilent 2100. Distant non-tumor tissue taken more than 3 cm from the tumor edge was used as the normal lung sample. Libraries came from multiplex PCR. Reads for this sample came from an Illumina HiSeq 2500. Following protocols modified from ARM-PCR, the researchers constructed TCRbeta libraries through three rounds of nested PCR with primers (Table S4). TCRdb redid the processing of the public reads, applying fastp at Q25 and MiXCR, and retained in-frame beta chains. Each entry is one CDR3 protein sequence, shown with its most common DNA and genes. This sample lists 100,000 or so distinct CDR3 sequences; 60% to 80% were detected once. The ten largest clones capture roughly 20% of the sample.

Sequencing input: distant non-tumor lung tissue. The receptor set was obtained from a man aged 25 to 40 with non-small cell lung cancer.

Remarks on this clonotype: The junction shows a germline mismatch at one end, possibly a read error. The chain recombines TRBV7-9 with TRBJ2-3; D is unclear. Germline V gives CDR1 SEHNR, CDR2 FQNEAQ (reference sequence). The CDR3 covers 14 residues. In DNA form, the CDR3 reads TGTACCAGCAGCTCGTGGAGTCGCACAGATACGCAGTATTTT. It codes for CTSSSWSRTDTQYF. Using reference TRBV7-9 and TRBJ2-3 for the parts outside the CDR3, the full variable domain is DTGVSQNPRHKITKRGQNVTFRCDPISEHNRLYWYRQTLGQGPEFLTYFQNEAQLEKSRLLSDRFSAERPKGSFSTLEIQRTEQGDSAMYLCTSSSWSRTDTQYFGPGTRLTVL.

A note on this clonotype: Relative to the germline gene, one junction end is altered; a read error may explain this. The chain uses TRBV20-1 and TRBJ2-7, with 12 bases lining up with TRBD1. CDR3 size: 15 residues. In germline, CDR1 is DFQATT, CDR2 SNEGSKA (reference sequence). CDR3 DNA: TGCATTGCTCGCGGGACAGGGGGCTCTAGCTACGAGCGGTACTTC. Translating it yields CIARGTGGSSYERYF.

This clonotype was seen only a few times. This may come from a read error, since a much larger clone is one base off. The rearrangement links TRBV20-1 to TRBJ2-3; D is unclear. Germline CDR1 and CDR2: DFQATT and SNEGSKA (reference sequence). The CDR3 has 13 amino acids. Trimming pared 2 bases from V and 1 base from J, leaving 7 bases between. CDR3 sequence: CSARIAGTDTQYF. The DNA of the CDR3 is TGCAGTGCTAGAATAGCCGGCACAGATACGCAGTATTTT.

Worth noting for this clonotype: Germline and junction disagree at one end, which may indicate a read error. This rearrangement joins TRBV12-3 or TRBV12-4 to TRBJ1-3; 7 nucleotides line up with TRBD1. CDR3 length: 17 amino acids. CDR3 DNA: TGTGCCATCAGTCCCCACCGACAGGGCGTAGCCGGAAACACCATATATTTT. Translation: CAISPHRQGVAGNTIYF.

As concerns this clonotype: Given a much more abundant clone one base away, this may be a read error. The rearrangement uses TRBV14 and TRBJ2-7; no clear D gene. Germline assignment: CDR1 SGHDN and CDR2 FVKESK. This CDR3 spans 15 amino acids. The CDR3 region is CASSRLDTAVDERYF. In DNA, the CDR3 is TGTGCCAGCAGCCGCCTCGATACCGCGGTCGACGAGCGGTACTTC.

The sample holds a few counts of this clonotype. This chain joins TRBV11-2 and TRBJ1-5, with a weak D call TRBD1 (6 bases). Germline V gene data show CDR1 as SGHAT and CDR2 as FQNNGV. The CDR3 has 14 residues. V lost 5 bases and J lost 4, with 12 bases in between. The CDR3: CASSEGGRNQPQHF. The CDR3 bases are TGTGCCAGCAGCGAGGGGGGAAGAAATCAGCCCCAGCATTTT.